A selection of T cell receptor beta chains follows, all from one sample in a study of tumor and adjacent non-tumor tissue in lung cancer. TCRdb passed the multiplex PCR reads through MiXCR, listing each CDR3 protein once. Here the sample spans about 85,000 distinct CDR3 sequences, roughly three fifths being singletons. What was sequenced was lung tumor tissue. The receptor set was obtained from a man aged 70 or older with non-small cell lung cancer. The CDR3 runs from the conserved cysteine through the conserved F or W. D genes are given only for firm matches. Not all rows give a size; the values are once, few, many and, for expanded clones, a class.

j_gene: TRBJ2-3; d_gene: NA; abundance: few; v_gene: TRBV29-1; CDR3aa: CSVVSTGTQYF; CDR3nt: TGCAGCGTTGTAAGCACAGGTACGCAGTATTTT
j_gene: TRBJ1-2; d_gene: NA; abundance: NA; v_gene: TRBV6-1; CDR3aa: CARSVQGSNYGYTF; CDR3nt: TGTGCCAGGAGCGTACAGGGCTCCAACTATGGCTACACCTTC
j_gene: TRBJ2-3; d_gene: NA; abundance: medium-sized; v_gene: TRBV12-3/TRBV12-4; CDR3aa: CASSRNTDTQYF; CDR3nt: TGTGCCAGCAGCCGGAACACAGATACGCAGTATTTT
j_gene: TRBJ2-5; d_gene: NA; abundance: many; v_gene: TRBV5-4; CDR3aa: CASSRDSFQETQYF; CDR3nt: TGTGCCAGCAGCCGTGACAGTTTCCAAGAGACCCAGTACTTC
j_gene: TRBJ1-4; d_gene: TRBD1; abundance: once; v_gene: TRBV29-1; CDR3aa: CNVVQGGEKMFF; CDR3nt: TGCAACGTTGTACAGGGGGGTGAGAAAATGTTTTTT
j_gene: TRBJ2-1; d_gene: NA; abundance: NA; v_gene: TRBV29-1; CDR3aa: CSVGRIYNEQFF; CDR3nt: TGCAGCGTGGGACGGATTTACAATGAGCAGTTCTTC
j_gene: TRBJ2-2; d_gene: NA; abundance: NA; v_gene: TRBV6-6; CDR3aa: CACRRQNTGKLFF; CDR3nt: TGTGCCTGCAGGCGACAGAACACCGGGAAGCTGTTTTTT
j_gene: TRBJ2-3; d_gene: NA; abundance: many; v_gene: TRBV11-3; CDR3aa: CASSVGGHTQYF; CDR3nt: TGTGCCAGCAGCGTCGGGGGCCATACGCAGTATTTT
j_gene: TRBJ2-1; d_gene: NA; abundance: NA; v_gene: TRBV6-1; CDR3aa: CDSSEQIRGSYNEQFF; CDR3nt: TGTGACAGCAGTGAACAGATTAGAGGCTCCTACAATGAGCAGTTCTTC
j_gene: TRBJ2-6; d_gene: NA; abundance: NA; v_gene: TRBV5-1; CDR3aa: CASSSSGGILSGANVLTF; CDR3nt: TGCGCCAGCAGCTCGTCGGGGGGCATACTCTCTGGGGCCAACGTCCTGACTTTC
j_gene: TRBJ1-4; d_gene: NA; abundance: medium-sized; v_gene: TRBV14; CDR3aa: CASSQATYGNEKLFF; CDR3nt: TGTGCCAGCAGCCAAGCGACTTACGGGAATGAAAAACTGTTTTTT
j_gene: TRBJ2-5; d_gene: NA; abundance: NA; v_gene: TRBV5-1; CDR3aa: CASSLGGSSMYQETQYF; CDR3nt: TGCGCCAGCAGCCTGGGGGGCTCTAGCATGTACCAAGAGACCCAGTACTTC
j_gene: TRBJ2-3; d_gene: TRBD1; abundance: many; v_gene: TRBV6-5; CDR3aa: CASSPQGQNTDTQYF; CDR3nt: TGTGCCAGCAGCCCCCAGGGACAGAACACAGATACGCAGTATTTT
j_gene: TRBJ1-1; d_gene: NA; abundance: NA; v_gene: TRBV30; CDR3aa: CAWSRGILRNTEAFF; CDR3nt: TGTGCCTGGAGTAGGGGGATCCTTAGGAACACTGAAGCTTTCTTT
j_gene: TRBJ2-7; d_gene: TRBD2; abundance: NA; v_gene: TRBV11-2; CDR3aa: CVRSLNPGLAGFREQYF; CDR3nt: TGTGTCAGGAGCTTAAATCCGGGACTAGCGGGATTTCGCGAGCAGTACTTC
j_gene: TRBJ2-2; d_gene: TRBD1; abundance: medium-sized; v_gene: TRBV11-2; CDR3aa: CASSNQGAGELFF; CDR3nt: TGTGCCAGCAGTAATCAGGGGGCCGGGGAGCTGTTTTTT
j_gene: TRBJ1-6; d_gene: NA; abundance: NA; v_gene: TRBV5-4; CDR3aa: CASSLGGQGSPLHF; CDR3nt: TGTGCCAGCAGCCTGGGGGGGCAAGGTTCACCCCTCCACTTT